This T cell receptor (beta chain) was identified in a study of cytomegalovirus exposure and HLA in healthy donors. Study-wide background: Unique TCRs from HLA-typed donors, 70 million to 100 million of them, were held in an early data release.

Germline V gene lookup returns CDR1 SEHNR and CDR2 FQNEAQ (reference sequence). Between the trimmed V and J ends, which lost 0 bases and 2 bases, there was a span of 9 bases. The CDR3 is 15 residues long. In the PCR, 60 Vbeta and 13 Jbeta primers were used. The data were produced by immunoSEQ multiplex PCR, yet TCRdb's version contains in-frame clones alone and is incomplete. The top ten clones hold approximately 1.5% of a sample with about 190,000 clones, around 79% of them seen once. On this clone: Its antigen is undetermined.

Points from the study as a whole: Researchers counted around 160 TCR beta chains as cytomegalovirus-associated. Common viral pathogens (according to a later analysis) appeared linked to several of the most significant clusters.

The receptor comes from a woman under 30 in good health and CMV-seronegative. J is TRBJ2-3 and V is TRBV7-9; D remains unclear. Input material: PBMCs. The CDR3 DNA reads TGTGCCAGCAGCTTAGCGAGTGGTTTCACAGATACGCAGTATTTT. It encodes CASSLASGFTDTQYF.